Reported below is one TCR beta chain. V was trimmed by 6 bases and J by 14 bases, leaving 13 bases between them. This CDR3 comprises 11 residues. Germline V gene sequence: CDR1 MNHEY, CDR2 SVGEGT. The sample comes from a study of blood T cell repertoires in COVID-19. Clones were sequenced by immunoSEQ multiplex PCR, and TCRdb holds only the in-frame ones, with some missing. The data contain 150,000 to 200,000 clones, about nine tenths of them seen just once; the ten biggest clones take up approximately 0.5%. The chain has TRBV6-2 or TRBV6-3 and TRBJ1-4, with no clear D. Sequenced material: peripheral blood. The clonotype was recovered from a man aged 45-65 years with acute or convalescent COVID-19. The CDR3 region has the DNA TGTGCCAGCAGCGGAGGACGGGTCCTGTTTTTT. Its protein product is CASSGGRVLFF.